The clone carrying this T cell receptor (beta chain) was seen a handful of times. These data are taken from a study of blood T cell repertoires in COVID-19. In the authors' workflow: Using reference gene primer amplification, nucleated cell counts were estimated. Sequencing was performed with immunoSEQ multiplex PCR; in TCRdb, only in-frame clones are kept and a portion is missing. The V and J calls and clone size are taken from that table; D and trimming were inferred from the DNA. This repertoire shows 100,000 to 150,000 clones, 85% to 90% found once; its top ten account for approximately 8.1%. The CDR3 has 16 amino acids.

Material: peripheral blood. The chain recombines TRBV1 with TRBJ1-5; the D call of TRBD1 is as the table states it, not checked on the DNA. TRBV1 is recorded as a pseudogene. The source of this sequence is a man aged 45-65 years with acute or convalescent COVID-19. This CDR3 is CTSSQGQGAGNQPQHF. The CDR3 bases are TGCACCAGCAGCCAAGGACAGGGGGCGGGCAATCAGCCCCAGCATTTT.